The clone carrying this TCR beta chain was counted at least ten times. In germline, CDR1 is MNHEY, CDR2 SMNVEV (reference sequence). Trimming pared 5 bases from V and 0 bases from J, leaving 1 base between. The length of the CDR3 is 11 residues. This specimen belongs to a study of T cell clones after liver transplantation. Assay: immunoSEQ multiplex PCR; the TCRdb copy retains only in-frame clones and omits some. The sample contains some 59,000 clones, roughly 70% of which appear only once. The TCR comes from a human patient who received a liver transplant. Some T cells may have originated in the graft donor. The sample consisted of CD4+ T cells from blood, taken at the 22-month timepoint. The V and J genes are TRBV27 and TRBJ1-2, with unresolved D. The CDR3 loop is CASSPNYGYTF. CDR3 DNA sequence: TGTGCCAGCAGTCCTAACTATGGCTACACCTTC.